Listed here are 28 T cell receptor beta chains from one sample, sequenced in a study of cytomegalovirus exposure and HLA in healthy donors. Profiling relied on immunoSEQ multiplex PCR, and the TCRdb table lists in-frame clones only, not all of them. Here the sample spans 200,000 or so clones, roughly 88% being singletons. Sample: PBMCs. The receptors stem from a woman aged 18-29 years in good health and CMV-seronegative.

The CDR3 sequence: CASRPRSLGLARTDTQYF. The DNA for the CDR3 is TGTGCCAGCAGACCCCGTTCCCTAGGACTAGCGCGCACAGATACGCAGTATTTT. The rearrangement links TRBV27 to TRBJ2-3; 9 bases are shared with TRBD2. This CDR3 is 18 amino acids long. CDR1 is MNHEY and CDR2 is SMNVEV in the germline V gene (reference sequence). After removal of 6 bases from V and 1 base from J, the junction contained 14 bases not matched to a gene.

V and J are TRBV19 and TRBJ1-5, with 9 bases fitting TRBD1. Germline V gives CDR1 LNHDA, CDR2 SQIVND (reference sequence). The J segment lost 6 bases and the V segment lost 5 bases, leaving 14 bases of the junction unmatched. The CDR3 loop spans 17 amino acids. This chain's CDR3 is CASSPIRGQGLSQPQHF. The CDR3 DNA reads TGTGCCAGTAGTCCCATCCGGGGACAGGGTCTCTCTCAGCCCCAGCATTTT. Supplemented by reference TRBV19 and TRBJ1-5, the full variable domain reads DGGITQSPKYLFRKEGQNVTLSCEQNLNHDAMYWYRQDPGQGLRLIYYSQIVNDFQKGDIAEGYSVSREKKESFPLTVTSAQKNPTAFYLCASSPIRGQGLSQPQHFGDGTRLSIL.

This clone has a single count. The chain recombines TRBV11-1 with TRBJ2-1, with D possibly matching TRBD2 (5 bases). V was trimmed by 7 bases and J by 6 bases, leaving 10 bases between them. The V gene's germline CDR1 is SGHAT and CDR2 FQDESV (reference sequence). The CDR3 is 12 amino acids. The CDR3 coding sequence is TGTGCCAGCACCCAGAGCGGCAATGAGCAGTTCTTC. Translation: CASTQSGNEQFF.

The chain joins TRBV5-1 to TRBJ2-2; D unresolved. Germline V lookup: CDR1 SGHRS, CDR2 YFSETQ. V lost 0 bases and J lost 0, with 15 bases in between. CDR3 length: 18 residues. Here the CDR3 reads CASSLVSSVVTNTGELFF. CDR3 nucleotide sequence: TGCGCCAGCAGCTTGGTTTCCTCTGTAGTGACGAACACCGGGGAGCTGTTTTTT.

The gene calls are TRBV6-5 and TRBJ1-1; D is perhaps TRBD1 (5 bases). CDR3 size: 15 residues. Trimming shortened V by 0 bases and J by 1 base, and 9 bases separated the two germline ends. CDR1 and CDR2 from the germline V gene are MNHEY and SVGAGI. The CDR3 DNA follows: TGTGCCAGCAGTTACTCTAAGACAGCGAACACTGAAGCTTTCTTT. This codes for CASSYSKTANTEAFF.

The V and J genes are TRBV7-8 and TRBJ2-1, with 9 bases lining up with TRBD2. The CDR3 consists of 15 residues. In germline, CDR1 is SGHVS, CDR2 FQNEAQ. V shed 2 bases and J 4 bases; nucleotides not matched to a gene: 3. The DNA of the CDR3 is TGTGCCAGCAGCTTAAGTCTAGCGGGGTACAATGAGCAGTTCTTC. It yields the protein CASSLSLAGYNEQFF.

The chain combines TRBV7-9 with TRBJ1-2, with D possibly matching TRBD1 (5 bases). V lost 1 base to trimming and J lost 3 bases, with 15 bases between them. The CDR3 totals 16 residues. Germline V gene lookup returns CDR1 SEHNR and CDR2 FQNEAQ (reference sequence). CDR3 in amino acids: CASSLGAGGGHYGYTF. CDR3 bases: TGTGCCAGCAGCTTAGGCGCGGGGGGGGGTCACTATGGCTACACCTTC.

The chain's CDR3 is CASRGTSGNNEQFF. The DNA of the CDR3 is TGTGCCAGCAGGGGGACTAGCGGGAACAATGAGCAGTTCTTC. The chain links TRBV6-5 to TRBJ2-1; 13 positions agree with TRBD2. V lost 6 bases to trimming and J lost 5 bases; unmatched junction nucleotides: 1. Germline values: CDR1 MNHEY, CDR2 SVGAGI. The CDR3 has 14 residues.

The chain joins TRBV9 to TRBJ1-3; no reliable D call. V was pared by 0 bases and J by 4 bases, with 20 bases between. Germline V gene sequence: CDR1 SGDLS, CDR2 YYNGEE. This CDR3 contains 18 residues. The CDR3 loop is CASSVAETVRLGGNTIYF. CDR3 coding DNA: TGTGCCAGCAGCGTAGCGGAGACCGTTCGTCTCGGAGGAAACACCATATATTTT.

The chain joins TRBV11-2 to TRBJ2-7, with no clear D. V was pared by 1 base and J by 5 bases, with 12 bases between. CDR3 length: 14 amino acids. The germline V gene encodes CDR1 SGHAT and CDR2 FQNNGV. In DNA, the CDR3 is TGTGCCAGCAGCTTAGTTGTATCGGGTCACGAGCAGTACTTC. Amino acid sequence: CASSLVVSGHEQYF.

The count of this clone is one. The genes are TRBV9 and TRBJ2-7; tentative D call: TRBD1 (6 bases). This CDR3 is 13 amino acids long. CDR1 is SGDLS, CDR2 YYNGEE, per germline. Trimming shortened V by 3 bases and J by 2 bases, and 9 bases separated the two germline ends. CDR3 nucleotide sequence: TGTGCCAGCAGCGCGGACAGCACCTACGAGCAGTACTTC. It encodes CASSADSTYEQYF. The whole variable domain, filled in from reference TRBV9 and TRBJ2-7, reads DSGVTQTPKHLITATGQRVTLRCSPRSGDLSVYWYQQSLDQGLQFLIQYYNGEERAKGNILERFSAQQFPDLHSELNLSSLELGDSALYFCASSADSTYEQYFGPGTRLTVT.

CDR3 bases: TGCGCCAGCAGCCCCCCGGGGCGGGCAGGGGACATGAACACTGAAGCTTTCTTT. It translates to CASSPPGRAGDMNTEAFF. The chain is built from TRBV4-1 and TRBJ1-1; a weak D match, TRBD1 (6 bases). The V end lost 4 bases, the J end lost 0 bases, and 21 bases lay between the germline ends. CDR3 length: 18 residues. Germline V CDR1 and CDR2: MGHRA, YSYEKL.

This chain uses TRBV4-1 with TRBJ2-1; 8 bases line up with TRBD2. J lost 10 bases, V lost 1 base, and 12 bases had no gene match. This CDR3 is built from 16 residues. Germline V CDR1 and CDR2: MGHRA, YSYEKL. The CDR3 nucleotides are TGCGCCAGCAGCCAAGTAAGGGCTAGCGGGTTTGGCGAGCAGTTCTTC. Its translation is CASSQVRASGFGEQFF.

V is TRBV6-5 and J is TRBJ1-1; perhaps TRBD1 as D (6 bases). The CDR3 has 15 amino acids. Germline V gene lookup returns CDR1 MNHEY and CDR2 SVGAGI. Trimming cost V 2 bases and J 4 bases, with 14 bases left between them. The CDR3, as DNA: TGTGCCAGCAGTTACCGACAGGACGCAGGCACTGAAGCTTTCTTT. The encoded protein is CASSYRQDAGTEAFF.

The chain combines TRBV27 with TRBJ1-1; perhaps TRBD1 as D (5 bases). This CDR3 has 12 residues. The V gene lost 5 bases and the J gene lost 9 bases, with 13 bases spanning the gap. Germline V gene data show CDR1 as MNHEY and CDR2 as SMNVEV (reference sequence). CDR3 DNA: TGTGCCAGCAGTCGGTGGGGGGGGAAAGCTTTCTTT. This encodes CASSRWGGKAFF.

The chain is built from TRBV7-8 and TRBJ2-7, with D possibly TRBD1 on 6 matching bases. Looked up from germline, CDR1 is SGHVS and CDR2 is FQNEAQ. V shed 3 bases and J shed 6 bases, with 12 bases lying between them. The CDR3 runs 13 residues. Here the CDR3 DNA reads TGTGCCAGCAGCTTGATCCGGGACACCGAGCAGTACTTC. It yields the protein CASSLIRDTEQYF. The full variable domain, its missing parts supplied by reference TRBV7-8 and TRBJ2-7, is GAGVSQSPRYKVAKRGQDVALRCDPISGHVSLFWYQQALGQGPEFLTYFQNEAQLDKSGLPSDRFFAERPEGSVSTLKIQRTQQEDSAVYLCASSLIRDTEQYFGPGTRLTVT.

This clone was seen just once. The chain has TRBV28 and TRBJ2-3; 9 bases match TRBD1. The ends lost 3 bases at V and 3 bases at J; junction bases unmatched: 4. The length of the CDR3 is 15 residues. Germline V gives CDR1 MDHEN, CDR2 SYDVKM. The CDR3 loop is CASSLGQGITDTQYF. DNA for the CDR3: TGTGCCAGCAGTTTGGGACAGGGAATAACAGATACGCAGTATTTT.

The chain is built from TRBV5-4 and TRBJ2-5, with TRBD2 matching over 10 bases. Germline CDR1 SGHNT, CDR2 YYREEE (reference sequence). V lost 2 bases to trimming and J lost 5 bases; unmatched junction nucleotides: 9. The CDR3 extends over 16 amino acids. This chain's CDR3 is CASSFFPSGSGETQYF. In nucleotides, the CDR3 is TGTGCCAGCAGCTTTTTTCCTAGCGGGAGTGGGGAGACCCAGTACTTC.

The V and J genes are TRBV5-1 and TRBJ2-3; 8 bases match TRBD1. Germline V gene lookup returns CDR1 SGHRS and CDR2 YFSETQ. This CDR3 spans 13 amino acids. The trim removed 4 bases at V and 9 bases at J, leaving 7 bases unmatched. In nucleotides, the CDR3 is TGCGCCAGCAGCCTCGGACAGGGAGGCACGCAGTATTTT. It specifies CASSLGQGGTQYF.

The chain couples TRBV27 to TRBJ2-1; 10 bases are a match to TRBD2. After removal of 6 bases from V and 6 bases from J, the junction contained 8 bases not matched to a gene. From germline, CDR1 is MNHEY and CDR2 SMNVEV (reference sequence). The CDR3 runs to 15 residues. The CDR3 region has the DNA TGTGCCAGCAGCCCTCTAGCGGGAGATGGCAATGAGCAGTTCTTC. Its translation is CASSPLAGDGNEQFF.

The chain has TRBV7-8 and TRBJ1-2, with TRBD1 matching 8 bases. Trimming cost V 6 bases and J 1 base; bases outside gene matches: 4. Germline values: CDR1 SGHVS, CDR2 FQNEAQ. The CDR3 consists of 14 residues. CDR3 in DNA: TGTGCCAGCAGTCAGACAGGGGTTAACTATGGCTACACCTTC. Its protein is CASSQTGVNYGYTF.

The chain couples TRBV27 to TRBJ2-1, with 14 bases matching TRBD2. V lost 2 bases, J lost 8 bases, and 8 bases stayed unmatched. The CDR3 covers 17 residues. Germline CDR1 is MNHEY and CDR2 is SMNVEV (reference sequence). The CDR3 loop is CASSLRTGLAGVYEQFF. The CDR3 coding sequence is TGTGCCAGCAGTTTACGGACGGGACTAGCGGGAGTCTATGAGCAGTTCTTC.

This sequence joins TRBV19 and TRBJ1-1; tentative D call: TRBD1 (5 bases). The length of the CDR3 is 14 residues. CDR1 LNHDA and CDR2 SQIVND come from the germline V gene (reference sequence). V lost 7 bases, J lost 1 base, and 13 bases lay in between. CDR3 in amino acids: CASNPTVKNTEAFF. DNA of the CDR3: TGTGCCAGTAACCCGACAGTCAAGAACACTGAAGCTTTCTTT.

The V call is TRBV7-3, the J call TRBJ1-1; possible D gene TRBD1, 5 bases. Germline V gene sequence: CDR1 SGHTA, CDR2 FQGTGA. The V end was cut by 3 bases, the J end by 4 bases, with 9 bases between. The CDR3 has 13 amino acids. The CDR3 region is CASSFGGSTEAFF. The CDR3 DNA reads as TGTGCCAGCAGCTTTGGGGGGAGCACTGAAGCTTTCTTT. The variable domain in full, completed from reference TRBV7-3 and TRBJ1-1, reads GAGVSQTPSNKVTEKGKYVELRCDPISGHTALYWYRQSLGQGPEFLIYFQGTGAADDSGLPNDRFFAVRPEGSVSTLKIQRTERGDSAVYLCASSFGGSTEAFFGQGTRLTVV.

This clone has just one count. J is TRBJ2-5 and V is TRBV13; 7 nucleotides align to TRBD1. This CDR3 is built from 13 residues. Unmatched junction bases numbered 5, after V lost 6 bases and J lost 4 bases. The germline V gene has CDR1 PRHDT and CDR2 FYEKMQ (reference sequence). The CDR3 region has the DNA TGTGCCAGCAGTCTGACAGGGACAGAGACCCAGTACTTC. Translating gives CASSLTGTETQYF.

The chain joins TRBV6-5 to TRBJ2-5; maybe TRBD1 (5 bases). Trimming left V 0 bases short and J 5 bases short, with 10 bases between. This CDR3 is 14 amino acids long. Germline CDR1 and CDR2: MNHEY and SVGAGI. The CDR3 DNA reads TGTGCCAGCAGTTACTCCGATTACAGGGAGACCCAGTACTTC. This translates into CASSYSDYRETQYF.

The chain employs TRBV4-2 and TRBJ2-1; 8 nucleotides align to TRBD2. V dropped 0 bases and J dropped 10; count of bases not matched to a gene: 11. Germline CDR1 LGHNA, CDR2 YNFKEQ. CDR3 size: 16 residues. The CDR3 here is CASSQEVGPRGGEQFF. CDR3 DNA sequence: TGTGCCAGCAGCCAAGAAGTGGGCCCCCGGGGGGGAGAGCAGTTCTTC.

The V call is TRBV6-5, the J call TRBJ2-4; 7 bases fit TRBD2. This CDR3 has 16 amino acids. J lost 0 bases, V lost 3 bases, and 5 bases had no gene match. Germline assignment: CDR1 MNHEY and CDR2 SVGAGI. The CDR3 DNA sequence: TGTGCCAGCAGTTATGGGCTAGCGGTAGCCAAAAACATTCAGTACTTC. Protein product: CASSYGLAVAKNIQYF.